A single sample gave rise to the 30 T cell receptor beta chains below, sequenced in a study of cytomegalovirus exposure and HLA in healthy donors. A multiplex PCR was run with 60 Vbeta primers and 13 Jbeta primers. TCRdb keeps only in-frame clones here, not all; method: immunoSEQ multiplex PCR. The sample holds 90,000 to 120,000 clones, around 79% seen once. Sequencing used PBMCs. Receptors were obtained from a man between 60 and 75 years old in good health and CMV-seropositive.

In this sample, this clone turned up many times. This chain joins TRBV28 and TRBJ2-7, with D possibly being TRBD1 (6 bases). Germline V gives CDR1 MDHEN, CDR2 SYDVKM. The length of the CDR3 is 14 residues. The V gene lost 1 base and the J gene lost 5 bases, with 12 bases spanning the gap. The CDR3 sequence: CASSLSAGADEQYF. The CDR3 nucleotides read TGTGCCAGCAGTTTATCCGCAGGGGCAGACGAGCAGTACTTC.

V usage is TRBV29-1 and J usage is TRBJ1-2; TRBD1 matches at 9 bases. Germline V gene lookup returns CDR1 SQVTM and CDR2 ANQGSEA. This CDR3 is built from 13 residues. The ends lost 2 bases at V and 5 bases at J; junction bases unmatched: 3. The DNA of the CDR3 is TGCAGCGTTGAAACAGGGGGCGCATATGGCTACACCTTC. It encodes CSVETGGAYGYTF.

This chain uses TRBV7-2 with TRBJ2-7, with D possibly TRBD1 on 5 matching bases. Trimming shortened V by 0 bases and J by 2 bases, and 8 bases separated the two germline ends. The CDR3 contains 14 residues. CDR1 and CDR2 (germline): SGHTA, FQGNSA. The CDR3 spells CASSLAGAAYEQYF. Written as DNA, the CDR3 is TGTGCCAGCAGCTTAGCAGGGGCGGCCTACGAGCAGTACTTC.

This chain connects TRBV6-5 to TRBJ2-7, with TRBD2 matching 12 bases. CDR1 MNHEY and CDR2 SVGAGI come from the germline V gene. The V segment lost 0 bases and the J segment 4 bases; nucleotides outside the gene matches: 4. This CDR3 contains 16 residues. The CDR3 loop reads CASSYSLAGGRYEQYF. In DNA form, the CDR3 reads TGTGCCAGCAGTTACTCCCTAGCGGGGGGGCGGTACGAGCAGTACTTC.

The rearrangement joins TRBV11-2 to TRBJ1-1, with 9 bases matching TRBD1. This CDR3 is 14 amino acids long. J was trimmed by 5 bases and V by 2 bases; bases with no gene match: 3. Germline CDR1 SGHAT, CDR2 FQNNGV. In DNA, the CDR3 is TGTGCCAGCAGCTTAAAGACAGGGGGAACTGAAGCTTTCTTT. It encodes CASSLKTGGTEAFF.

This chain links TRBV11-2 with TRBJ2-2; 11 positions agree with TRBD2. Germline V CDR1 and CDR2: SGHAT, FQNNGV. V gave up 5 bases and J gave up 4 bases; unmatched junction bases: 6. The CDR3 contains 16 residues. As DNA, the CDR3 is TGTGCCAGCAGCGCACGTAGCGGGGGGGTCACCGGGGAGCTGTTTTTT. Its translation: CASSARSGGVTGELFF.

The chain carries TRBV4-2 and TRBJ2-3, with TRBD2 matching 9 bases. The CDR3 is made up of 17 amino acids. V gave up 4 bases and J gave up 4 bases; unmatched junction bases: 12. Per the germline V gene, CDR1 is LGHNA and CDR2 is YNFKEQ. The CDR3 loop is CASSRLGGRGGADTQYF. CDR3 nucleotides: TGTGCCAGCAGCCGACTCGGAGGGCGGGGGGGGGCAGATACGCAGTATTTT.

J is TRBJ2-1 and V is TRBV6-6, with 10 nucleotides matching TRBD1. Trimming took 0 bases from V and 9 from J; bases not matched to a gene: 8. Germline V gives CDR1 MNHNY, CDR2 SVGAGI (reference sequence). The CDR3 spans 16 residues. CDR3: CASSYSTGTGEGEQFF. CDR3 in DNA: TGTGCCAGCAGTTACTCGACCGGGACAGGGGAGGGTGAGCAGTTCTTC.

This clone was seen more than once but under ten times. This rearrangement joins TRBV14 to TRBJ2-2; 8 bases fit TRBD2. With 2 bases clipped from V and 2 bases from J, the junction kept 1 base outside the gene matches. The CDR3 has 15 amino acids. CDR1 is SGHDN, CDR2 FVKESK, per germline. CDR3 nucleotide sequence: TGTGCCAGCAGCCAACGGACTAGCAACACCGGGGAGCTGTTTTTT. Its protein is CASSQRTSNTGELFF.

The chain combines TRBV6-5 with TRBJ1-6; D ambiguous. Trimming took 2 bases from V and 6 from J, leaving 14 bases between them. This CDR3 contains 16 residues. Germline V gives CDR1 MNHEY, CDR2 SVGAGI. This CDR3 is CASSYTIARVNSPLHF. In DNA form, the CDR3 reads TGTGCCAGCAGTTACACCATAGCGCGCGTTAATTCACCCCTCCACTTT.

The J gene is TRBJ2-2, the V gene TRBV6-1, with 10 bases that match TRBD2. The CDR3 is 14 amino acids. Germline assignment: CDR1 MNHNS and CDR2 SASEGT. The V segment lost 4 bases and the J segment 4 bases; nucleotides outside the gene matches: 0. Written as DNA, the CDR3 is TGTGCCAGCAGTGGACTAGCGGGCACCGGGGAGCTGTTTTTT. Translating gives CASSGLAGTGELFF.

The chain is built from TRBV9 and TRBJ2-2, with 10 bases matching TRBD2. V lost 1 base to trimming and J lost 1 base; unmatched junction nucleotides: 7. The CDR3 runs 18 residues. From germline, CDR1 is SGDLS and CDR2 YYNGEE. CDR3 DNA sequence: TGTGCCAGCAGCGTATCACTAGCGGGGTTTAAGAACACCGGGGAGCTGTTTTTT. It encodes CASSVSLAGFKNTGELFF.

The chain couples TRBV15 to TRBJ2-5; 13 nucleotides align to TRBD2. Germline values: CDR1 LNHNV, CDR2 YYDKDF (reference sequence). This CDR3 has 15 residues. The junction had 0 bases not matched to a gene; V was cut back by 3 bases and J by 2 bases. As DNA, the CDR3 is TGTGCCACCAGCAGGGGACTAGCGGGGCAAGAGACCCAGTACTTC. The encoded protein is CATSRGLAGQETQYF.

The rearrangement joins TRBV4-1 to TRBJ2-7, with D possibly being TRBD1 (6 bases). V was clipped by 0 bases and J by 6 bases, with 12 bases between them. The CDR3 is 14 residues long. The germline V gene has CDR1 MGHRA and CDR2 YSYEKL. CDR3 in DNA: TGCGCCAGCAGCCAAGAGGTCAGGGGTACCGAGCAGTACTTC. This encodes CASSQEVRGTEQYF.

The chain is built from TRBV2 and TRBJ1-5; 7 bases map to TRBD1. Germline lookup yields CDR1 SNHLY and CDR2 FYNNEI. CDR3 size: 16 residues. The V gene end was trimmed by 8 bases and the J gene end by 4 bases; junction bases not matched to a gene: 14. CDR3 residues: CASRVGKGGGNQPQHF. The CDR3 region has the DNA TGTGCCAGCCGAGTGGGAAAAGGGGGCGGGAATCAGCCCCAGCATTTT.

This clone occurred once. The CDR3 protein is CASSQDLAREQFF. The CDR3 DNA follows: TGTGCCAGCAGCCAAGATTTAGCTAGGGAGCAGTTCTTC. V is TRBV14 and J is TRBJ2-1; unclear D gene. The CDR3 consists of 13 residues. The germline CDR1 and CDR2 sequences are SGHDN and FVKESK. The V end lost 0 bases, the J end lost 10 bases, and 10 bases lay between the germline ends.

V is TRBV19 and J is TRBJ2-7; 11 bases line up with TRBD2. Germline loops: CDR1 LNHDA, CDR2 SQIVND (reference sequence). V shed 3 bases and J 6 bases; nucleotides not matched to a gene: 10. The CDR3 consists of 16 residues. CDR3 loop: CASSIGGTSGGGEQYF. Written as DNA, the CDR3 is TGTGCCAGTAGTATTGGGGGCACTAGCGGGGGTGGCGAGCAGTACTTC.

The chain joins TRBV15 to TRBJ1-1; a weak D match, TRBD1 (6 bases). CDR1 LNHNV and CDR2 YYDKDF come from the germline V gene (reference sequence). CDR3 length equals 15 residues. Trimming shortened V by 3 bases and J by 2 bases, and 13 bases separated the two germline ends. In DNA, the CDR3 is TGTGCCACCAGCAGGGCCGGGACATACAACACTGAAGCTTTCTTT. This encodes CATSRAGTYNTEAFF.

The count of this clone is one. In DNA form, the CDR3 reads TGTGCCTGGAGTGTACAGACAGGGACCTACGAGCAGTACTTC. Its protein product is CAWSVQTGTYEQYF. This chain links TRBV30 with TRBJ2-7; 7 nucleotides match TRBD1. Unmatched junction bases numbered 4, after V lost 0 bases and J lost 2 bases. The CDR3 spans 14 residues. Germline lookup yields CDR1 GTSNPN and CDR2 SVGIG (reference sequence).

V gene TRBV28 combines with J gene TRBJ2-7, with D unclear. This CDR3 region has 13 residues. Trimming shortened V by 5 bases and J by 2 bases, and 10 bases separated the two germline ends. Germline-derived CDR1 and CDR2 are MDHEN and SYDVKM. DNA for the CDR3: TGTGCCAGCAGTCCCACTCATCCCTACGAGCAGTACTTC. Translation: CASSPTHPYEQYF. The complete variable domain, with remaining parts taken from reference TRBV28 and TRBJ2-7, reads DVKVTQSSRYLVKRTGEKVFLECVQDMDHENMFWYRQDPGLGLRLIYFSYDVKMKEKGDIPEGYSVSREKKERFSLILESASTNQTSMYLCASSPTHPYEQYFGPGTRLTVT.

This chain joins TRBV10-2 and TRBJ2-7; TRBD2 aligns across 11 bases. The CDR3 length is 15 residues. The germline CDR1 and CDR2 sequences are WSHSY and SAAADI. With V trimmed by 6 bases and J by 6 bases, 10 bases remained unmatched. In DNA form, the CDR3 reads TGCGCCAGCAGGGGACTTCTAGCGGGGGGAAGCGAGCAGTACTTC. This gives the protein CASRGLLAGGSEQYF.

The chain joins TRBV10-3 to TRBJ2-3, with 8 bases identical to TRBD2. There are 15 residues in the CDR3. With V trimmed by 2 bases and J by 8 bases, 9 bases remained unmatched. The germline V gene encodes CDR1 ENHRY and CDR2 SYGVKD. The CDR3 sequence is CAISEAGTRDGTQYF. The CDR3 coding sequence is TGTGCCATCAGTGAGGCCGGGACTAGAGACGGTACGCAGTATTTT.

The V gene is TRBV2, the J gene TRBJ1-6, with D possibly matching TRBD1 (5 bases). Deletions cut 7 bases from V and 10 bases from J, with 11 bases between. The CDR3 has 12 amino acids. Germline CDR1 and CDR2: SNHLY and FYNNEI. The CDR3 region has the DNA TGTGCCAGCAAGGGGATGGGATCACCCCTCCACTTT. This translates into CASKGMGSPLHF.

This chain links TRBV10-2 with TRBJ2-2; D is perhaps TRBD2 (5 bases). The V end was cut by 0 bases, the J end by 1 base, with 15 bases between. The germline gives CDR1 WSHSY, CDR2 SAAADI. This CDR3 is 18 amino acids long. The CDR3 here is CASSESPGYGKNTGELFF. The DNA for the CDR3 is TGCGCCAGCAGTGAGTCGCCGGGGTACGGAAAGAACACCGGGGAGCTGTTTTTT.

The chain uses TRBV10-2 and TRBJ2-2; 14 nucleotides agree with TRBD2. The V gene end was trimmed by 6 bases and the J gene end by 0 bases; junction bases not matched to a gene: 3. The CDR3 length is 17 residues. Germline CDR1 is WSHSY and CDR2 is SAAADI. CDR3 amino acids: CASRGLAGASNTGELFF. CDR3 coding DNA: TGCGCCAGCAGGGGACTAGCGGGGGCCTCGAACACCGGGGAGCTGTTTTTT.

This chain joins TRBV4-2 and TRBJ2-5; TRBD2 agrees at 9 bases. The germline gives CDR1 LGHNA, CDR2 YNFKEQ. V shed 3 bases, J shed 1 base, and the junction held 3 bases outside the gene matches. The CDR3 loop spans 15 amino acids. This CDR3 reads CASSQAGGPQETQYF. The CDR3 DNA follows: TGTGCCAGCAGCCAGGCGGGGGGGCCCCAAGAGACCCAGTACTTC.

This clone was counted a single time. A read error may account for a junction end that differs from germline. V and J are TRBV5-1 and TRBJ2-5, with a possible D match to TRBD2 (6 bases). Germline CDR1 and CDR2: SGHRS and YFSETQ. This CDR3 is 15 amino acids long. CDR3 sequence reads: CASSLERGYQGTQYF. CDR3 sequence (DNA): TGCGCCAGCAGCCTGGAACGGGGGTACCAAGGGACCCAGTACTTC.

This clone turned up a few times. The CDR3 nucleotides read TGTGCCAGCAGCGGGACAGTCACAGATACGCAGTATTTT. This codes for CASSGTVTDTQYF. This rearrangement joins TRBV5-4 to TRBJ2-3; the match to TRBD1 covers 7 bases. V gave up 4 bases and J gave up 2 bases; unmatched junction bases: 1. Germline loops: CDR1 SGHNT, CDR2 YYREEE (reference sequence). The CDR3 sequence is 13 residues long.

The CDR3 loop reads CASSLERSGANVLTF. The DNA for the CDR3 is TGCGCCAGCAGCTTGGAGCGCTCTGGGGCCAACGTCCTGACTTTC. The gene calls are TRBV5-1 and TRBJ2-6; D uncertain. CDR1 SGHRS and CDR2 YFSETQ come from the germline V gene. CDR3 size: 15 residues. Trimming shortened V by 0 bases and J by 0 bases, and 4 bases separated the two germline ends.

CDR3: CASSNQGYEQYF. The DNA for the CDR3 is TGTGCCAGTAGTAATCAGGGCTACGAGCAGTACTTC. The chain is built from TRBV19 and TRBJ2-7, with D maybe TRBD1 (5 bases). Trimming removed 4 bases from V and 3 bases from J, with 7 bases in between. The germline gives CDR1 LNHDA, CDR2 SQIVND (reference sequence). The CDR3 runs 12 residues.